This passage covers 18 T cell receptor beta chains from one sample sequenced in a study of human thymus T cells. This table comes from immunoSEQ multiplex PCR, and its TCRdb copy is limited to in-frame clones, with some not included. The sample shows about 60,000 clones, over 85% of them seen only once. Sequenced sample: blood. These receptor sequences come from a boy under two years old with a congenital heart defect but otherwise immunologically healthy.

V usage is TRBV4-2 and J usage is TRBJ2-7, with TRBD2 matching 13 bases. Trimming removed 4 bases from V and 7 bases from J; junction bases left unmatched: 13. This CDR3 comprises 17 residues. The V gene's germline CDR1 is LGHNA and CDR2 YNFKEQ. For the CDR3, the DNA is TGTGCCAGCAGCCCGAGATGGACTAGCGGGGGCCAAGGGGAGCAGTACTTC. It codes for CASSPRWTSGGQGEQYF.

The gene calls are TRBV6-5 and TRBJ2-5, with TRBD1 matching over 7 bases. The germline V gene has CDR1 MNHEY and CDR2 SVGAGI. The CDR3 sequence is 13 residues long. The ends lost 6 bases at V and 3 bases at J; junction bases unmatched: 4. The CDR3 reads CASRRQGEETQYF. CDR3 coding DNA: TGTGCCAGCAGGCGCCAGGGGGAAGAGACCCAGTACTTC.

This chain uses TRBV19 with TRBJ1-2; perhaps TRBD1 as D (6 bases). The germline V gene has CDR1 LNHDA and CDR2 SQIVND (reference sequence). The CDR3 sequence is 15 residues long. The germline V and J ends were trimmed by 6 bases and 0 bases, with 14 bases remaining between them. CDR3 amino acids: CASRPWTVPNYGYTF. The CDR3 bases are TGTGCCAGTAGACCCTGGACAGTGCCTAACTATGGCTACACCTTC.

The CDR3 is CASSSLIGPQETQYF. The CDR3 coding sequence is TGTGCCAGCAGCTCGCTGATTGGGCCCCAAGAGACCCAGTACTTC. This chain connects TRBV5-6 to TRBJ2-5; D is unclear. CDR3 length equals 15 residues. Trimming pared 3 bases from V and 1 base from J, leaving 13 bases between. Looked up from germline, CDR1 is SGHDT and CDR2 is YYEEEE.

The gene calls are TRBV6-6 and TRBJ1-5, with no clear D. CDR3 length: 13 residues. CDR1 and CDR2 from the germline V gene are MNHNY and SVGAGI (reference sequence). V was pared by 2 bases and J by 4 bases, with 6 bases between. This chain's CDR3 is CASSYGRNQPQHF. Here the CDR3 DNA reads TGTGCCAGCAGTTACGGCAGGAATCAGCCCCAGCATTTT.

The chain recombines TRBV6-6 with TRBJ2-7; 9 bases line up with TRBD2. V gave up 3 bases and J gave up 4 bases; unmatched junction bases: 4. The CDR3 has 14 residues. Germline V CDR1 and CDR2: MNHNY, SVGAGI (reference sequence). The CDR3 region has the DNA TGTGCCAGCAGTTATGCGGGAGGGCCTTACGAGCAGTACTTC. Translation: CASSYAGGPYEQYF.

The CDR3 nucleotides read TGCAGCGTTGCCGACAGCTTCTATGGCTACACCTTC. This translates into CSVADSFYGYTF. This rearrangement joins TRBV29-1 to TRBJ1-2, with D possibly TRBD1 on 5 matching bases. Per germline, CDR1 SQVTM and CDR2 ANQGSEA. The ends were cut back, 4 bases at V and 4 bases at J, with 10 bases in the middle. The CDR3 runs 12 residues.

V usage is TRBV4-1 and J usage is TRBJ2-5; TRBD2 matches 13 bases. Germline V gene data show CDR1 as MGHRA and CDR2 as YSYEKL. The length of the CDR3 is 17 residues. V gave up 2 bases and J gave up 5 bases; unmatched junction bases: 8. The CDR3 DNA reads TGCGCCAGCAGCCAACAACTAGCGGGGGGGCTTCGGGAGACCCAGTACTTC. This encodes CASSQQLAGGLRETQYF.

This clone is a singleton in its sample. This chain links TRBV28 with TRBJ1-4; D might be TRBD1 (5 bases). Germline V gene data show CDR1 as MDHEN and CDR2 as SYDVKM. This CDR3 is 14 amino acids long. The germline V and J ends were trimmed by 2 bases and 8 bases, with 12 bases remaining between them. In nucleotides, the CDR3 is TGTGCCAGCAGTTTAGGGGCCCGGGGCGAAAAACTGTTTTTT. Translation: CASSLGARGEKLFF.

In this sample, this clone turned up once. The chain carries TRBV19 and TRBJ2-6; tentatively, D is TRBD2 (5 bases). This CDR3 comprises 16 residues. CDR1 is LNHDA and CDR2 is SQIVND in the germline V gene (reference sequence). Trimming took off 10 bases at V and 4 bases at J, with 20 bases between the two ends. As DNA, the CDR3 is TGTGCCACCCTGCCCCGGGATCAACTCGGGGCCAACGTCCTGACTTTC. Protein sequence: CATLPRDQLGANVLTF. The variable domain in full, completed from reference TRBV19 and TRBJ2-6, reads DGGITQSPKYLFRKEGQNVTLSCEQNLNHDAMYWYRQDPGQGLRLIYYSQIVNDFQKGDIAEGYSVSREKKESFPLTVTSAQKNPTAFYLCATLPRDQLGANVLTFGAGSRLTVL.

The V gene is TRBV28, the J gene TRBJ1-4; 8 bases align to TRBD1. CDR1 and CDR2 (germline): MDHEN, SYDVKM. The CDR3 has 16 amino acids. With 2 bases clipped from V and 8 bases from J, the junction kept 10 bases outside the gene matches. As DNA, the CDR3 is TGTGCCAGCAGTTTAAACGGACAGGGAGTGAAAGAAAAACTGTTTTTT. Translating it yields CASSLNGQGVKEKLFF.

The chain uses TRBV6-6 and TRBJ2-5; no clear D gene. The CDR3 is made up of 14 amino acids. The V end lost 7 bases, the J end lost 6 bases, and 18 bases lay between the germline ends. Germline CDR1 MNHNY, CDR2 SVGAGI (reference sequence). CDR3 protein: CASNVGRPNKTQYF. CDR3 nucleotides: TGTGCCAGCAACGTCGGCCGACCTAATAAGACCCAGTACTTC.

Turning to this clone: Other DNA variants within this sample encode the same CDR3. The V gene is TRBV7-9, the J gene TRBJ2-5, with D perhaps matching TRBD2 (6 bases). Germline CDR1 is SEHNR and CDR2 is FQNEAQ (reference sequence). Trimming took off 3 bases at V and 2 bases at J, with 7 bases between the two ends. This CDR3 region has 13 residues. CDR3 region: CASSFGTQETQYF. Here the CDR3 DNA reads TGTGCCAGCAGCTTTGGGACTCAAGAGACCCAGTACTTC.

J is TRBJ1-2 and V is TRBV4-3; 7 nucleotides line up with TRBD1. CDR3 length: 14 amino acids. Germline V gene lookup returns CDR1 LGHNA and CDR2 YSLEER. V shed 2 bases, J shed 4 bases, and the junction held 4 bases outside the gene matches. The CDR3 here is CASSQIQGSYGYTF. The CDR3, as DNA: TGCGCCAGCAGCCAAATACAGGGGTCCTATGGCTACACCTTC.

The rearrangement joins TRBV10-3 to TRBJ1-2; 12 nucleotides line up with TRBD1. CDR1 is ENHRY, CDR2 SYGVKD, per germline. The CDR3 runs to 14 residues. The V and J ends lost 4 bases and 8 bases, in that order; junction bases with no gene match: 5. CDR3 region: CAISVGQGADGYTF. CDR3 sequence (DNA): TGTGCCATCAGTGTGGGACAGGGGGCGGACGGCTACACCTTC.

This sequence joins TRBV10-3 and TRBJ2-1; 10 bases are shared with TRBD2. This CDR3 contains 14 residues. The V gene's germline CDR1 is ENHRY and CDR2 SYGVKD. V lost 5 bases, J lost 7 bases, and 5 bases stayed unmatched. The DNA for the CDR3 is TGTGCCATCAGTAATCCGGGACTAGCGAATGAGCAGTTCTTC. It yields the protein CAISNPGLANEQFF.

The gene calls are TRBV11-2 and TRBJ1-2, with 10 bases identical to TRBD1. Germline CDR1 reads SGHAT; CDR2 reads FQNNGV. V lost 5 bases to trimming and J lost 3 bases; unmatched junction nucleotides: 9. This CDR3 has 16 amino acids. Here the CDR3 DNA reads TGTGCCAGCAGCCCACGCGGGACAGGGGTCCACTATGGCTACACCTTC. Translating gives CASSPRGTGVHYGYTF.

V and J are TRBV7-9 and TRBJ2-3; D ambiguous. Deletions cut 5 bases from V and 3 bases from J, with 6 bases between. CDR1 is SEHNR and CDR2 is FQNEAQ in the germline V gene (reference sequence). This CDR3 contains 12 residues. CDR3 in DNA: TGTGCCAGCAGCAGGATGACAGATACGCAGTATTTT. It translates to CASSRMTDTQYF.